The 28 T cell receptor beta chains below were found in one sample sequenced in a study of T-cell memory formation after mild COVID-19. TCRdb analysed the 5' RACE reads with MiXCR anew, one entry per CDR3 protein. Altogether fewer than 350,000 distinct CDR3 sequences are present, roughly 18% being singletons, with the ten largest covering approximately 22%. The material sequenced was PBMCs or a T cell subset sorted from them (not recorded which). The receptors come from a man aged 18 to 35 who had mild COVID-19 (a few samples of this study predate the infection). Cell type and time point are not known.

CDR3 protein: CSVAGGGYGYTF. CDR3 bases: TGCTCCGTCGCGGGGGGAGGTTATGGCTACACCTTC. The chain has TRBV29-1 and TRBJ1-2; D perhaps matches TRBD1 (5 bases). Germline lookup yields CDR1 SQVTM and CDR2 ANQGSEA. The CDR3 spans 12 residues. Filled out from reference TRBV29-1 and TRBJ1-2, the complete variable domain reads SAVISQKPSRDICQRGTSLTIQCQVDSQVTMMFWYRQQPGQSLTLIATANQGSEATYESGFVIDKFPISRPNLTFSTLTVSNMSPEDSSIYLCSVAGGGYGYTFGSGTRLTVV.

Turning to this clonotype: A junction boundary mismatches the germline segment, possibly from a read error. The rearrangement links TRBV12-3 or TRBV12-4 to TRBJ2-1; 11 nucleotides match TRBD2. CDR3 size: 11 residues. CDR3 in amino acids: CASRRSGGVEF. For the CDR3, the DNA is TGTGCCAGCAGACGTAGCGGGGGGGTTGAATTC.

This clonotype has a handful of counts. The V and J genes are TRBV3-1 and TRBJ1-1, with TRBD1 as a possible D gene (6 bases). The CDR3 runs to 16 residues. V lost 4 bases and J 5 bases, leaving 20 bases between the germline ends. Germline CDR1 LGHDT, CDR2 YNNKEL (reference sequence). The CDR3 here is CASSLNRQGWGTEAFF. The CDR3 coding sequence is TGTGCCAGCAGCCTTAATAGGCAGGGGTGGGGAACTGAAGCTTTCTTT.

The genes are TRBV6-5 and TRBJ1-5; D is unclear. Germline CDR1 is MNHEY and CDR2 is SVGAGI. V lost 2 bases and J lost 4, with 9 bases in between. The CDR3 is 14 amino acids. The CDR3 sequence: CASSYGGLNQPQHF. The CDR3 bases are TGTGCCAGCAGTTACGGTGGTTTGAATCAGCCCCAGCATTTT.

This clonotype occurred a few times. The chain carries TRBV5-1 and TRBJ2-4; D is perhaps TRBD1 (6 bases). This CDR3 has 19 amino acids. Trimming pared 3 bases from V and 0 bases from J, leaving 22 bases between. Germline-derived CDR1 and CDR2 are SGHRS and YFSETQ. In DNA, the CDR3 is TGCGCCAGCAGCTCCCATTGGACAGCTCGGAGGATAGCCAAAAACATTCAGTACTTC. Protein product: CASSSHWTARRIAKNIQYF. Full variable domain (missing parts from reference TRBV5-1 and TRBJ2-4): KAGVTQTPRYLIKTRGQQVTLSCSPISGHRSVSWYQQTPGQGLQFLFEYFSETQRNKGNFPGRFSGRQFSNSRSEMNVSTLELGDSALYLCASSSHWTARRIAKNIQYFGAGTRLSVL.

This clonotype was counted at least ten times. This chain uses TRBV2 with TRBJ2-5, with D maybe TRBD1 (6 bases). Trimming removed 6 bases at V and 5 bases at J, with 13 bases between. This CDR3 comprises 13 residues. The germline V gene encodes CDR1 SNHLY and CDR2 FYNNEI. The CDR3 region is CASRQGIGETQYF. In DNA, the CDR3 is TGTGCCAGCAGACAGGGTATAGGGGAGACCCAGTACTTC.

The chain has TRBV27 and TRBJ2-5, with 12 nucleotides matching TRBD2. The CDR3 length is 15 residues. CDR1 MNHEY and CDR2 SMNVEV come from the germline V gene (reference sequence). V lost 6 bases to trimming and J lost 3 bases; unmatched junction nucleotides: 5. CDR3 in DNA: TGTGCCAGCAGGAAACTAGCGGGGGGAAAAGAGACCCAGTACTTC. Residues: CASRKLAGGKETQYF.

The CDR3 sequence: CASTLASGANVLTF. The CDR3 DNA follows: TGCGCCAGCACCCTAGCGTCTGGGGCCAACGTCCTGACTTTC. The V gene is TRBV5-1, the J gene TRBJ2-6, with a weak D call TRBD2 (6 bases). This CDR3 region has 14 residues. Germline V gene sequence: CDR1 SGHRS, CDR2 YFSETQ. Trimming took off 6 bases at V and 1 base at J, with 8 bases between the two ends.

In regard to this clonotype: A read error is possible here, since a much larger clone lies one base away. V usage is TRBV4-1 and J usage is TRBJ2-3; D may correspond to TRBD1 or TRBD2 (5 bases each). Germline-derived CDR1 and CDR2 are MGHRA and YSYEKL. This CDR3 has 16 residues. The CDR3 DNA reads TGCGCCATCAGCCAAGAGGGGTTCCCTAGCACAGATACGCAGTATTTT. Translation: CAISQEGFPSTDTQYF.

This rearrangement joins TRBV6-5 to TRBJ1-2; TRBD1 aligns across 8 bases. CDR3 length: 14 amino acids. V shed 7 bases, J shed 3 bases, and the junction held 7 bases outside the gene matches. Germline V gene lookup returns CDR1 MNHEY and CDR2 SVGAGI. The CDR3 DNA follows: TGTGCCAGCACTCGGACAGGGCAGGACTATGGCTACACCTTC. Residues: CASTRTGQDYGYTF.

This clonotype has only a few counts. V gene TRBV20-1 combines with J gene TRBJ1-2; weak D call: TRBD1 (5 bases). Looked up from germline, CDR1 is DFQATT and CDR2 is SNEGSKA (reference sequence). This CDR3 is built from 14 residues. Trimming removed 5 bases at V and 1 base at J, with 14 bases between. The CDR3 nucleotides read TGCAGTGCTCCAAGCGGGACGGTTAACTATGGCTACACCTTC. This sequence encodes CSAPSGTVNYGYTF.

This clonotype came up a few times. This chain joins TRBV25-1 and TRBJ1-1; D is perhaps TRBD1 (5 bases). Germline CDR1 reads MGHDK; CDR2 reads SYGVNS. This CDR3 is 13 amino acids long. The V and J ends lost 4 bases and 3 bases respectively, with 9 bases between them. CDR3 sequence: CASSVGGYTEAFF. For the CDR3, the DNA is TGTGCCAGCAGTGTCGGGGGGTACACTGAAGCTTTCTTT.

J is TRBJ2-3 and V is TRBV29-1; 8 bases agree with TRBD2. CDR3 length: 13 amino acids. V was pared by 3 bases and J by 4 bases, with 3 bases of the junction left unmatched. Germline V gives CDR1 SQVTM, CDR2 ANQGSEA. CDR3 loop: CSVENSGADTQYF. For the CDR3, the DNA is TGCAGCGTTGAGAATAGCGGGGCAGATACGCAGTATTTT.

The chain uses TRBV4-1 and TRBJ1-2; possibly TRBD1 for D (5 bases). CDR1 is MGHRA and CDR2 is YSYEKL in the germline V gene. CDR3 length equals 15 residues. V was shortened by 1 base and J by 3 bases, with 12 bases between the two germline ends. CDR3 in amino acids: CASSQVPGGYYGYTF. The CDR3 DNA reads as TGCGCCAGCAGCCAAGTGCCCGGGGGATACTATGGCTACACCTTC.

The chain employs TRBV4-3 and TRBJ2-5, with TRBD2 identical over 7 bases. This CDR3 is 17 amino acids long. V shed 3 bases and J 1 base; nucleotides not matched to a gene: 11. Germline CDR1 LGHNA, CDR2 YSLEER. The DNA for the CDR3 is TGCGCCAGCAGCCAGCGGGGGAGTAGGTTGAGCCAAGAGACCCAGTACTTC. Amino acids: CASSQRGSRLSQETQYF.

This clonotype appeared many times. The chain links TRBV27 to TRBJ1-6; a possible D gene is TRBD1 (5 bases). This CDR3 is built from 13 residues. With 6 bases removed from V and 7 bases from J, the gap between germline ends came to 10 bases. The germline CDR1 and CDR2 sequences are MNHEY and SMNVEV (reference sequence). The CDR3 is CASRPRQNSPLHF. The DNA for the CDR3 is TGTGCCAGCAGACCCCGACAGAATTCACCCCTCCACTTT.

This clonotype was counted at least ten times. CDR3 DNA: TGCGCCAGCAGCCAAGTTGGCAGCAGCAATCAGCCCCAGCATTTT. It specifies CASSQVGSSNQPQHF. The V gene is TRBV4-1, the J gene TRBJ1-5; no firm D call. V lost 1 base to trimming and J lost 1 base, with 8 bases between them. From germline, CDR1 is MGHRA and CDR2 YSYEKL. The CDR3 has 15 amino acids.

This clonotype was seen more than once but under ten times. The rearrangement links TRBV6-5 to TRBJ1-1; weak D call: TRBD1 (5 bases). V was shortened by 2 bases and J by 3 bases, with 7 bases between the two germline ends. This CDR3 has 13 residues. Per germline, CDR1 MNHEY and CDR2 SVGAGI. CDR3 loop: CASSYDSHTEAFF. CDR3 bases: TGTGCCAGCAGTTACGACAGTCACACTGAAGCTTTCTTT.

This clonotype was seen at least ten times. The CDR3 sequence is CASSPPAHSYEQYF. The CDR3 coding sequence is TGTGCCAGCAGCCCCCCCGCCCACTCCTACGAGCAGTACTTC. The V and J genes are TRBV7-8 and TRBJ2-7; D not resolved. Germline CDR1 reads SGHVS; CDR2 reads FQNEAQ. The CDR3 totals 14 residues. Trimming stripped 5 bases from V and 0 bases from J, with 11 bases between.

There are a few counts of this clonotype. This chain uses TRBV5-1 with TRBJ1-4, with 8 bases identical to TRBD1. The V gene end was trimmed by 3 bases and the J gene end by 8 bases; junction bases not matched to a gene: 9. CDR1 and CDR2 (germline): SGHRS, YFSETQ. The CDR3 totals 15 residues. The CDR3 bases are TGCGCCAGCAGCTCCGGACAGGGACATGAGGAAAAACTGTTTTTT. Encoded protein: CASSSGQGHEEKLFF.

This clonotype occurred a few times. The chain couples TRBV24-1 to TRBJ2-5; TRBD2 is a possible D gene (5 bases). The CDR3 loop spans 14 amino acids. CDR1 KGHDR and CDR2 SFDVKD come from the germline V gene. V was pared by 2 bases and J by 4 bases, with 10 bases between. The CDR3 DNA sequence: TGTGCCACCAGTGATTCGCGGGTGGTAGAGACCCAGTACTTC. It codes for CATSDSRVVETQYF.

V usage is TRBV24-1 and J usage is TRBJ2-1, with TRBD2 matching over 8 bases. Trimming removed 3 bases from V and 10 bases from J; junction bases left unmatched: 7. Germline CDR1 is KGHDR and CDR2 is SFDVKD. The CDR3 extends over 14 amino acids. The chain's CDR3 is CATSDTGRAKEQFF. CDR3 bases: TGTGCCACCAGTGATACCGGGAGGGCCAAGGAGCAGTTCTTC.

The gene calls are TRBV7-2 and TRBJ2-1, with 13 positions matching TRBD2. CDR3 size: 14 residues. V lost 4 bases to trimming and J lost 8 bases; unmatched junction nucleotides: 2. Germline V gene data show CDR1 as SGHTA and CDR2 as FQGNSA. Written as DNA, the CDR3 is TGTGCCAGCAGCTACGGGACTAGCGGGGATGAGCAGTTCTTC. It is translated as CASSYGTSGDEQFF.

The chain uses TRBV18 and TRBJ2-3; D possibly corresponds to TRBD2 (5 bases). V was shortened by 0 bases and J by 6 bases, with 19 bases between the two germline ends. Germline V gives CDR1 KGHSH, CDR2 LQKENI. The CDR3 has 17 amino acids. CDR3 amino acids: CASSPPVRAPGSDTQYF. In DNA form, the CDR3 reads TGTGCCAGCTCACCACCGGTGCGGGCGCCTGGTTCGGATACGCAGTATTTT.

The V gene is TRBV6-5, the J gene TRBJ1-1, with TRBD1 identical over 7 bases. Germline V gene data show CDR1 as MNHEY and CDR2 as SVGAGI. Trimming removed 6 bases from V and 0 bases from J; junction bases left unmatched: 7. The CDR3 contains 15 residues. CDR3: CASRLTGRLNTEAFF. DNA for the CDR3: TGTGCCAGCAGATTGACAGGGCGCTTGAACACTGAAGCTTTCTTT.

The chain recombines TRBV4-2 with TRBJ2-1; no reliable D call. CDR3 size: 14 residues. The V end lost 0 bases, the J end lost 8 bases, and 11 bases lay between the germline ends. Germline CDR1 LGHNA, CDR2 YNFKEQ. The CDR3 reads CASSQDPSTHEQFF. DNA of the CDR3: TGTGCCAGCAGCCAAGATCCCTCTACCCATGAGCAGTTCTTC.

This chain links TRBV12-5 with TRBJ2-7, with 8 bases fitting TRBD1. V dropped 4 bases and J dropped 4; count of bases not matched to a gene: 6. The CDR3 contains 14 residues. CDR1 and CDR2 from the germline V gene are LGHNT and FRNRAP. The CDR3 sequence: CASGSGQAPYEQYF. CDR3 coding DNA: TGTGCTAGTGGTTCGGGACAGGCACCTTACGAGCAGTACTTC.

The chain employs TRBV12-3 or TRBV12-4 and TRBJ1-6; D uncertain. The CDR3 has 15 amino acids. Trimming took 7 bases from V and 9 from J, leaving 19 bases between them. CDR3 sequence: CASTKAGSDLSPLHF. The CDR3 region has the DNA TGTGCCAGCACGAAAGCCGGGTCGGACCTTTCACCCCTCCACTTT.